A single T cell receptor beta chain is shown here with its context. The sample is drawn from a study of blood T cell repertoires in COVID-19. As for the study in general: Sites in the United States, Italy and Spain provided acute and convalescent COVID-19 samples.

Authors' methods: Reference gene primer amplification gave estimated nucleated cell counts. Assay used: immunoSEQ multiplex PCR; TCRdb lists only in-frame clones, some missing. That table furnishes V, J and clone size, whereas the DNA furnished D and trimming. The sample includes fewer than 20,000 clones, over 75% of them seen just once. The CDR3 contains 17 residues. Losses at the gene ends were 3 bases for V and 6 bases for J; bases not matched to a gene: 13. CDR1 is WNHNN and CDR2 is SYGVQD in the germline V gene (reference sequence). The TCR originated in a man aged 35 to 55 with active or convalescent COVID-19. Material for sequencing was peripheral blood. This sequence joins TRBV10-1 and TRBJ2-7, with TRBD2 identical over 11 bases. The CDR3 is CASSEHGTSGLVGEQYF. The CDR3 DNA reads as TGCGCCAGCAGTGAACACGGGACTAGCGGACTAGTGGGCGAGCAGTACTTC.